This T cell receptor beta chain derives from a study of blood T cells in healthy people across ages. Per the germline V gene, CDR1 is SGHTA and CDR2 is FQGNSA. CDR3 length: 12 residues. V was cut by 0 bases and J by 12 bases, with 11 bases left in between. Study findings and constraints: Estimates of diversity drawn from one million T cells were considered underestimates.

The authors ran a second PCR of about 6 to 11 cycles using a sample-barcoded 5' primer and a J-beta primer mix. At least 3 million CDR3-containing paired-end reads were obtained per sample. TCRdb re-called the 5' RACE reads through MiXCR, storing one row per CDR3 protein. The table records around 790,000 distinct CDR3 sequences, roughly 44% of them present only once. In this sample, this clonotype turned up a few times. Its cognate antigen is unknown. Sequenced material: blood. This TCR was sampled from a man in his sixties in good health. The chain uses TRBV7-2 and TRBJ2-5, with a tentative D call TRBD1 (6 bases). For the CDR3, the DNA is TGTGCCAGCAGCTTAGCGTTCGGGACAAAGTACTTC. As protein: CASSLAFGTKYF.